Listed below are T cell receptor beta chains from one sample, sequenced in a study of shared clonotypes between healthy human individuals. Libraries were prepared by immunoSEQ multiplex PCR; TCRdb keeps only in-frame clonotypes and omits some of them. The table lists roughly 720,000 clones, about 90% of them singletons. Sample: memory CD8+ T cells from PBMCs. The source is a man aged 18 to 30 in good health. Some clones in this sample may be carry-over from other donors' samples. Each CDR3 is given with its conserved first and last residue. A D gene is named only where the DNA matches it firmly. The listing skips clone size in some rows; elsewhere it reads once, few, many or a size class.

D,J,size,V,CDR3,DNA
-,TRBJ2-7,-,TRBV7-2,CASSLLGLKHPYEQYF,TGTGCCAGCAGCTTACTTGGGCTTAAACACCCCTACGAGCAGTACTTC
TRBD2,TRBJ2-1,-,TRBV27,CASDGTSGKLSRNEQFF,TGTGCCAGCGACGGGACTAGCGGGAAATTATCGAGAAATGAGCAGTTCTTC
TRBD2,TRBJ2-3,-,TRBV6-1,CASKWASGVTDTQYF,TGTGCCTCCAAGTGGGCTAGCGGTGTCACAGATACGCAGTATTTT
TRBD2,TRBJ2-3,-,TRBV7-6,CASSSVSGSVLDTQYF,TGTGCCAGCAGCTCCGTTAGCGGGAGTGTCCTAGATACGCAGTATTTT
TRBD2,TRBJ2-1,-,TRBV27,CASRWGGSSYNEQFF,TGTGCCAGCAGGTGGGGGGGAAGCTCCTACAATGAGCAGTTCTTC
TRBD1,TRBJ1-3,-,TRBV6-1,CASRQGTNSGNTIYF,TGTGCCAGCAGACAGGGGACGAATTCTGGAAACACCATATATTTT
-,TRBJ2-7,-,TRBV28,CASSLGFEQYF,TGTGCCAGCAGTTTAGGGTTTGAGCAGTACTTC
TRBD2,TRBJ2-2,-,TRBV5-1,CASSPNSGRSTGELFF,TGCGCCAGCAGCCCAAATAGCGGGAGAAGCACCGGGGAGCTGTTTTTT
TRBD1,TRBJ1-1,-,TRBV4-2,CASSARQGRGTEAFF,TGTGCCAGCAGCGCCCGACAGGGTAGAGGGACTGAAGCTTTCTTT
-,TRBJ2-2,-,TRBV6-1,CASRQEAGVSGELFF,TGTGCCAGCAGGCAAGAGGCAGGGGTATCCGGGGAGCTGTTTTTT
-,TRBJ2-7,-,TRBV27,CASSFQLGDEQYF,TGTGCCAGCAGTTTCCAATTAGGAGACGAGCAGTACTTC
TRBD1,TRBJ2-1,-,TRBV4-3,CASSDTEGAEQFF,TGCGCCAGCAGCGATACCGAGGGGGCTGAGCAGTTCTTC
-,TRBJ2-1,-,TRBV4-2,CASSQDSPGSYNEQFF,TGTGCCAGCAGCCAAGATAGCCCGGGATCCTACAATGAGCAGTTCTTC
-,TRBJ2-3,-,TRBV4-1,CASSQDGEGSPTDTQYF,TGCGCCAGCAGCCAAGATGGAGAAGGTTCTCCCACAGATACGCAGTATTTT
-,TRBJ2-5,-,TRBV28,CASSARPQETQYF,TGTGCCAGCAGTGCCCGCCCTCAAGAGACCCAGTACTTC
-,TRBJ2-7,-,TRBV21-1,CASSRRQENSYEQYF,TGTGCCAGCAGCAGGAGACAGGAAAACTCCTACGAGCAGTACTTC
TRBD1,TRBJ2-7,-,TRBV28,CASSLPGTGGVYEQYF,TGTGCCAGCAGTTTGCCAGGGACAGGGGGCGTTTACGAGCAGTACTTC
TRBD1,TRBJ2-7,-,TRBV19,CASSIQGEAYEQYF,TGTGCCAGTAGCATACAGGGGGAAGCCTACGAGCAGTACTTC
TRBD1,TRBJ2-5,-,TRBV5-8,CASSGGQVQETQYF,TGTGCCAGCAGCGGGGGACAGGTCCAAGAGACCCAGTACTTC
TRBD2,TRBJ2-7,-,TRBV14,CASSQPPGRGAYEQYF,TGTGCCAGCAGCCAGCCACCGGGCCGGGGGGCCTACGAGCAGTACTTC
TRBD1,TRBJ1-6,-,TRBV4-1,CASSHQGAQDNSPLHF,TGCGCCAGCAGCCATCAGGGGGCCCAGGATAATTCACCCCTCCACTTT
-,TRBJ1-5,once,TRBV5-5,CASSSILGTVHNQPQHF,TGTGCCAGCAGCTCGATTCTTGGGACGGTTCACAATCAGCCCCAGCATTTT
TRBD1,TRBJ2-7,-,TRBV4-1,CASSHDPGQSAYEQYF,TGCGCCAGCAGCCATGACCCGGGACAGAGCGCCTACGAGCAGTACTTC
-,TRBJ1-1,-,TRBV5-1,CASSLFQVGAPITEAFF,TGCGCCAGCAGCTTGTTTCAAGTGGGGGCGCCGATCACTGAAGCTTTCTTT
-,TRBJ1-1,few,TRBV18,CASSPPARGRTEAFF,TGTGCCAGCTCACCTCCCGCGCGGGGGAGAACTGAAGCTTTCTTT
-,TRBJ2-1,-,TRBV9,CASSVGTGPLRILGEQFF,TGTGCCAGCAGCGTAGGTACTGGACCTCTTAGGATATTGGGTGAGCAGTTCTTC
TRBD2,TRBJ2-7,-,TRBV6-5,CASSVGSGSSYEQYF,TGTGCCAGCAGTGTGGGGAGCGGGAGCTCCTACGAGCAGTACTTC
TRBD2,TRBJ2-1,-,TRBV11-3,CAVSGTSYNEQFF,TGTGCCGTAAGCGGGACCTCCTACAATGAGCAGTTCTTC
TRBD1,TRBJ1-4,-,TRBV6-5,CASSHGQGREKLFF,TGTGCCAGCAGTCATGGACAGGGACGAGAAAAACTGTTTTTT
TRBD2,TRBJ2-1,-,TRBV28,CASSLGLAGVLDEQFF,TGTGCCAGCAGTTTGGGACTAGCGGGAGTATTAGATGAGCAGTTCTTC
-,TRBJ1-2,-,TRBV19,CASRGVGPDRTDGYTF,TGTGCCAGTAGGGGGGTGGGCCCCGACAGAACAGATGGCTACACCTTC
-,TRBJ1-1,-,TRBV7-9,CASSLALPGTEAFF,TGTGCCAGCAGCTTAGCCTTACCGGGCACTGAAGCTTTCTTT
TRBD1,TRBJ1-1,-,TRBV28,CASSSDREVAEAFF,TGTGCCAGCAGTTCCGACAGGGAAGTCGCTGAAGCTTTCTTT